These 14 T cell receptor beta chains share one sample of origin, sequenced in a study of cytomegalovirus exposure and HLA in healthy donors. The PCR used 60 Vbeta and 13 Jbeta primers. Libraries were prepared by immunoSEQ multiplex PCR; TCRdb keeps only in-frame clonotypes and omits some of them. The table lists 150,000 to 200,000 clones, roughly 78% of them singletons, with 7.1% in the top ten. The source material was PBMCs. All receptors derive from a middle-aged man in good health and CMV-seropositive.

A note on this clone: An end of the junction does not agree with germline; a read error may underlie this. CDR3 bases: TGCGCCAGCAGCTCCCCCGGGACACCCCCTTCTGCGGCCAACGTCCTGACTTTC. It encodes CASSSPGTPPSAANVLTF. The chain carries TRBV5-1 and TRBJ2-6; possible D gene TRBD1, 6 bases. The CDR3 is 18 amino acids. CDR1 SGHRS and CDR2 YFSETQ come from the germline V gene.

The CDR3 sequence is CASSRYLAEYNEQFF. The CDR3, as DNA: TGCGCCAGCAGCCGTTATCTAGCGGAGTACAATGAGCAGTTCTTC. This chain joins TRBV4-3 and TRBJ2-1; 7 bases align to TRBD2. This CDR3 spans 15 amino acids. V gave up 4 bases and J gave up 4 bases; unmatched junction bases: 7. Germline CDR1 reads LGHNA; CDR2 reads YSLEER.

The CDR3 loop is CASWAQGDYYGYTF. CDR3 bases: TGTGCCAGCTGGGCCCAGGGGGACTACTATGGCTACACCTTC. The genes are TRBV6-6 and TRBJ1-2; 7 nucleotides match TRBD1. The CDR3 runs to 14 residues. CDR1 and CDR2 from the germline V gene are MNHNY and SVGAGI (reference sequence). V trimming: 8 bases; J trimming: 3 bases; junction bases outside the gene matches: 9.

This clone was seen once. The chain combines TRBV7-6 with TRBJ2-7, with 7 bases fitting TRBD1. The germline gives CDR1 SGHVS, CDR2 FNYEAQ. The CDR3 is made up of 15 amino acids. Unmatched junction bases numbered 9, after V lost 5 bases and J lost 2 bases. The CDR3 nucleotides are TGTGCCAGCAGCGTCGACCGGGACAGAGCCTACGAGCAGTACTTC. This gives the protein CASSVDRDRAYEQYF.

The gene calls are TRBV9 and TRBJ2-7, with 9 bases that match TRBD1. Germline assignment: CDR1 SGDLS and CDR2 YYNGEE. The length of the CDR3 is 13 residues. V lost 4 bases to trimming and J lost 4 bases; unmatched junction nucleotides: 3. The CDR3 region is CASSRTGVYEQYF. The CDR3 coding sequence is TGTGCCAGCAGCCGGACAGGGGTGTACGAGCAGTACTTC. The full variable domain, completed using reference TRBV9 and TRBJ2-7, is DSGVTQTPKHLITATGQRVTLRCSPRSGDLSVYWYQQSLDQGLQFLIQYYNGEERAKGNILERFSAQQFPDLHSELNLSSLELGDSALYFCASSRTGVYEQYFGPGTRLTVT.

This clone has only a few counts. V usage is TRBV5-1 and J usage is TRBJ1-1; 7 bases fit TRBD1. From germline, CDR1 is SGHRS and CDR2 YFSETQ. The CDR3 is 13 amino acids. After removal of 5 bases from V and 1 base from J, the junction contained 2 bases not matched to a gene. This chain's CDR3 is CASSRTGNTEAFF. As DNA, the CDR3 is TGCGCCAGCAGTAGGACAGGGAACACTGAAGCTTTCTTT.

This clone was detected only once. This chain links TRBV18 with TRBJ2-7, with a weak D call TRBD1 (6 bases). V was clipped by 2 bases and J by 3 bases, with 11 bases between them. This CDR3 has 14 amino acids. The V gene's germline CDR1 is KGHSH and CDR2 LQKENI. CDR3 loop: CASSPEMDSYEQYF. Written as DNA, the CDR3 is TGTGCCAGCTCACCAGAAATGGACAGCTACGAGCAGTACTTC.

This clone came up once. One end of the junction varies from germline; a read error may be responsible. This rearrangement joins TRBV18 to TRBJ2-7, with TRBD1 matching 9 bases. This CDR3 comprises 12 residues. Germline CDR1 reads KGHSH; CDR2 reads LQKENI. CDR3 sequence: CATSEGTGEQYF. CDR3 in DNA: TGTGCCACCTCAGAGGGGACAGGGGAGCAGTACTTC.

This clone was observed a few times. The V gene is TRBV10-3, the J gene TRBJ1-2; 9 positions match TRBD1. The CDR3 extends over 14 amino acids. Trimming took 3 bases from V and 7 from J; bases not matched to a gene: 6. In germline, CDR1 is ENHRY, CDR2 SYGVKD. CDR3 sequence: CAISDGTGWGGYTF. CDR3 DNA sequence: TGTGCCATCAGTGACGGGACAGGGTGGGGTGGCTACACCTTC.

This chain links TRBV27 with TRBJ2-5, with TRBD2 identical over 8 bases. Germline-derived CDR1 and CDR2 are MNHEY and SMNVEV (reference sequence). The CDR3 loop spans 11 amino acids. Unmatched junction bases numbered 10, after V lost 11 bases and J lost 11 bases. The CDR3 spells CAVGGAGEQYF. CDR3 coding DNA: TGTGCCGTCGGGGGGGCAGGAGAGCAGTACTTC.

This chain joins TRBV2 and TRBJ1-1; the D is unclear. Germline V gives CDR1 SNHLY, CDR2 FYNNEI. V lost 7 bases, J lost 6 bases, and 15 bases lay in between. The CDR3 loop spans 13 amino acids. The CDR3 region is CASKAEEMAEAFF. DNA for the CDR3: TGTGCCAGCAAAGCCGAGGAGATGGCTGAAGCTTTCTTT.

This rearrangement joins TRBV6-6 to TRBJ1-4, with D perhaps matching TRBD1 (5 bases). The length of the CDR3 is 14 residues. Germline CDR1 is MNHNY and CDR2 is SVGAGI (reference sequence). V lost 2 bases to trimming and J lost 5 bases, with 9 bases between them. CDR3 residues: CASSYNRRNEKLFF. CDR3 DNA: TGTGCCAGCAGTTACAACAGGCGAAATGAAAAACTGTTTTTT.

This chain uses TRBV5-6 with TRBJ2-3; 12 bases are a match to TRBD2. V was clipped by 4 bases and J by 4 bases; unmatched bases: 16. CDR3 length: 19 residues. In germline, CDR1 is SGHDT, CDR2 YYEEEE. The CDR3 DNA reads TGTGCCAGCAGCGTACGGACTAGCGGGGTCTTTAGGAGGGCAGATACGCAGTATTTT. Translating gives CASSVRTSGVFRRADTQYF.

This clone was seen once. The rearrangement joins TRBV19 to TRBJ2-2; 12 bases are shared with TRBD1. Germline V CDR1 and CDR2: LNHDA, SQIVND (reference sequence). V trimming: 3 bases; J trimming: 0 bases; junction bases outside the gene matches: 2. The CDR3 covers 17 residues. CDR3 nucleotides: TGTGCCAGTAGTATCGGGACAGGGGGCGCGAACACCGGGGAGCTGTTTTTT. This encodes CASSIGTGGANTGELFF. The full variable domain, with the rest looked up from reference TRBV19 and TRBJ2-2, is DGGITQSPKYLFRKEGQNVTLSCEQNLNHDAMYWYRQDPGQGLRLIYYSQIVNDFQKGDIAEGYSVSREKKESFPLTVTSAQKNPTAFYLCASSIGTGGANTGELFFGEGSRLTVL.